This T cell receptor beta chain was captured by sequencing in a study of radiation and T cells in renal cell carcinoma. Points from the study as a whole: In blood, top tumor clones expanded by 2 weeks, shrinking by 4. Pretreatment tumor biopsies were lacking, so baseline clonotypes are unknown.

Time point: blood 4 weeks post-SBRT, at nephrectomy. The sample's treatment: 15 Gy SBRT to primary tumor, nephrectomy 4 weeks later. Nephrectomy followed 15 Gy stereotactic body radiation by 4 weeks. Comments on this clone: Its specificity is not known.

Germline V lookup: CDR1 LNHDA, CDR2 SQIVND (reference sequence). J gave up 9 bases and V 0 bases, and 26 bases lay outside the gene matches. This CDR3 has 22 residues. The repertoire was sequenced with immunoSEQ multiplex PCR; TCRdb's copy has only in-frame clones and lacks some. The data hold approximately 90,000 clones, with roughly 80% observed a single time. The chain is built from TRBV19 and TRBJ2-1; 10 nucleotides line up with TRBD1. Here the sequenced sample was blood, taken from a patient whose treatment included radiotherapy and nephrectomy. The receptor comes from a man in his forties or fifties with renal cell carcinoma. As DNA, the CDR3 is TGTGCCAGTAGTATAGATTATTGCCCGCCACCTAAAGGGACAGGGGACTACTTTGAGCAGTTCTTC. Translating it yields CASSIDYCPPPKGTGDYFEQFF.